This TCR beta chain was recovered during a study of blood T cell repertoires in COVID-19. This CDR3 contains 15 residues. V shed 5 bases, J shed 2 bases, and the junction held 6 bases outside the gene matches. CDR1 is SEHNR, CDR2 FQNEAQ, per germline (reference sequence). This table comes from immunoSEQ multiplex PCR, and its TCRdb copy is limited to in-frame clones, with some not included. The sample shows around 200,000 clones, around 87% of them seen only once. Input material: peripheral blood. V is TRBV7-9 and J is TRBJ1-5; 7 nucleotides align to TRBD1. The TCR comes from a man aged 35 to 55 with active or convalescent COVID-19. CDR3 nucleotide sequence: TGTGCCAGCAGCCGAGGGGGCGACGGCAATCAGCCCCAGCATTTT. Its protein is CASSRGGDGNQPQHF.